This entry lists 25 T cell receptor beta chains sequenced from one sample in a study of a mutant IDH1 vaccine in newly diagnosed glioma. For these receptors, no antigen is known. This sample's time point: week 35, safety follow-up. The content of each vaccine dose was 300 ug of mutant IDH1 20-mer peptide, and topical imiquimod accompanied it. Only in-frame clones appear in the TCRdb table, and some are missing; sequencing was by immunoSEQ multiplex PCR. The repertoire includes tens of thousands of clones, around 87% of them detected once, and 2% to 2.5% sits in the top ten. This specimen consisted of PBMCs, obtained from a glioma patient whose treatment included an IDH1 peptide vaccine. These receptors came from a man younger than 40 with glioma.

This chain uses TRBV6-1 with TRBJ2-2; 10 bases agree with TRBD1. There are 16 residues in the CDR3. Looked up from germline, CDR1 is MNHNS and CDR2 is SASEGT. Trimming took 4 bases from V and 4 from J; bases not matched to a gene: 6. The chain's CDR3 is CASSALRQGATGELFF. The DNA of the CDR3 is TGTGCCAGCAGTGCCCTACGACAGGGGGCCACCGGGGAGCTGTTTTTT.

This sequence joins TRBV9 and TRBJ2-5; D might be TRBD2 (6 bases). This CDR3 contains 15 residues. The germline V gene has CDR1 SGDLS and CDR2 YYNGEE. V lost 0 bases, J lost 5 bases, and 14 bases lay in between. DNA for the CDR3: TGTGCCAGCAGCGTAGCCCCCGGGAGTATGGAGACCCAGTACTTC. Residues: CASSVAPGSMETQYF. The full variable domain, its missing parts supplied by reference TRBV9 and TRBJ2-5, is DSGVTQTPKHLITATGQRVTLRCSPRSGDLSVYWYQQSLDQGLQFLIQYYNGEERAKGNILERFSAQQFPDLHSELNLSSLELGDSALYFCASSVAPGSMETQYFGPGTRLLVL.

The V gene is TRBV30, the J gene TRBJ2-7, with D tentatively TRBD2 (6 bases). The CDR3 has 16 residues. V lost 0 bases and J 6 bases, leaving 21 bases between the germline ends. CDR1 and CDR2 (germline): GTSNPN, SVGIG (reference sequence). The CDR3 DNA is TGTGCCTGGAGTGTGAGTCAATGGAGGGTCGGGAGCGAGCAGTACTTC. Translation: CAWSVSQWRVGSEQYF.

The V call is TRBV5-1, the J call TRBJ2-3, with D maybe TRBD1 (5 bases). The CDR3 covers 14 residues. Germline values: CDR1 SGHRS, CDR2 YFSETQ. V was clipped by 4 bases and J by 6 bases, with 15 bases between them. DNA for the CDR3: TGCGCCAGCAGCATTGGGGCCCTCACGGATACGCAGTATTTT. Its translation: CASSIGALTDTQYF.

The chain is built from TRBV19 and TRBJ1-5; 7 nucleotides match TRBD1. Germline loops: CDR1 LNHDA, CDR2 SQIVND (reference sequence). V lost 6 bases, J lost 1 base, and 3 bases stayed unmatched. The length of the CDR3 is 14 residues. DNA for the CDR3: TGTGCCAGTAGGCAGGGGGGGAGCAATCAGCCCCAGCATTTT. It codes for CASRQGGSNQPQHF.

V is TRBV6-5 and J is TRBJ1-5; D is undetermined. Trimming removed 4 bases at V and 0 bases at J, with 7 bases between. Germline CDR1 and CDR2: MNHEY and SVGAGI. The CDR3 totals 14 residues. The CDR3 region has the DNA TGTGCCAGCAGTTTAGATAATAGCAATCAGCCCCAGCATTTT. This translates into CASSLDNSNQPQHF.

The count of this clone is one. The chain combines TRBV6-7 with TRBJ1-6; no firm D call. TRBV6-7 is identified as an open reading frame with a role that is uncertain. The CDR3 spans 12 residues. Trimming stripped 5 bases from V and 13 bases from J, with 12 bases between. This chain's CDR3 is CASSGYDKPLHF. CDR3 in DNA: TGTGCCAGCAGTGGTTACGATAAGCCCCTCCACTTT.

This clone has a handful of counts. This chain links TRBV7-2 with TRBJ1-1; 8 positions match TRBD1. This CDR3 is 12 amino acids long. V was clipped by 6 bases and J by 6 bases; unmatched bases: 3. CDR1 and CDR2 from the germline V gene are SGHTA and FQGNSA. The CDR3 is CASSDRGPEAFF. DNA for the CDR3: TGTGCCAGCAGTGACAGGGGCCCTGAAGCTTTCTTT. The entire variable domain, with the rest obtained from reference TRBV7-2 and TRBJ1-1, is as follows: GAGVSQSPSNKVTEKGKDVELRCDPISGHTALYWYRQSLGQGLEFLIYFQGNSAPDKSGLPSDRFSAERTGGSVSTLTIQRTQQEDSAVYLCASSDRGPEAFFGQGTRLTVV.

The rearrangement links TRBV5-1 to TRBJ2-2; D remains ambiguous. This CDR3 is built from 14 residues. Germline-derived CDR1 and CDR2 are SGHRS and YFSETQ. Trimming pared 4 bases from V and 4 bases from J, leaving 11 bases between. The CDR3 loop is CASSPASATGELFF. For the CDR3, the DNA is TGCGCCAGCAGCCCCGCATCCGCCACCGGGGAGCTGTTTTTT. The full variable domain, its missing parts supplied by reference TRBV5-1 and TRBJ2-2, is KAGVTQTPRYLIKTRGQQVTLSCSPISGHRSVSWYQQTPGQGLQFLFEYFSETQRNKGNFPGRFSGRQFSNSRSEMNVSTLELGDSALYLCASSPASATGELFFGEGSRLTVL.

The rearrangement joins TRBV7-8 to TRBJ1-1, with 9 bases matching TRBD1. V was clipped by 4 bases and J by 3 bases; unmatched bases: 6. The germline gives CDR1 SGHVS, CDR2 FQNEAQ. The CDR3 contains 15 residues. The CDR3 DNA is TGTGCCAGCAGCTCCGCGACAGGGGGGTACACTGAAGCTTTCTTT. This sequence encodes CASSSATGGYTEAFF.

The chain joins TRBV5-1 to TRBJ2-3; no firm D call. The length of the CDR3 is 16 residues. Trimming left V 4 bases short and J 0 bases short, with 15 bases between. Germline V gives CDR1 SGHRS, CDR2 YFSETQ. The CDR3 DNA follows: TGCGCCAGCAGCCCCAGGACCATACCTAGCACAGATACGCAGTATTTT. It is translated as CASSPRTIPSTDTQYF.

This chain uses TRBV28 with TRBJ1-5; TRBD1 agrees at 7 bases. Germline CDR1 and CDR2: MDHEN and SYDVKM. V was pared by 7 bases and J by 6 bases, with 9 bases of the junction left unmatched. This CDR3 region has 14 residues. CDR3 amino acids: CASTPQGGSQPQHF. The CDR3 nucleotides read TGTGCCAGCACCCCGCAGGGGGGAAGTCAGCCCCAGCATTTT.

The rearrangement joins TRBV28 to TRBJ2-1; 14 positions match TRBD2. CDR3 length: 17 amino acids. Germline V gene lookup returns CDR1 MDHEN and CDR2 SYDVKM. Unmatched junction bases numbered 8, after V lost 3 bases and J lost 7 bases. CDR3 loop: CASSLRLAGGPGNEQFF. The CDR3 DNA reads TGTGCCAGCAGTTTGCGACTAGCGGGGGGGCCTGGAAATGAGCAGTTCTTC.

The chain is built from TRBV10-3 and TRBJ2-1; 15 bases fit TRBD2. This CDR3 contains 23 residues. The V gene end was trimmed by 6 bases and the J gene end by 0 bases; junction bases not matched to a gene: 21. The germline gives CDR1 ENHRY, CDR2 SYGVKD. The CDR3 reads CAIRSTAPVGTSGGPSSYNEQFF. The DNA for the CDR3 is TGTGCCATCAGATCTACTGCACCGGTGGGGACTAGCGGGGGGCCGAGCTCCTACAATGAGCAGTTCTTC.

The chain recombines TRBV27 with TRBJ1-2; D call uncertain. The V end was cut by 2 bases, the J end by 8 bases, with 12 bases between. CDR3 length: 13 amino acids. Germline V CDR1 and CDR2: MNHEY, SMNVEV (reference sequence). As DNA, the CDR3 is TGTGCCAGCAGTTTAACCCCCTTGCGGGGCTACACCTTC. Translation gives CASSLTPLRGYTF.

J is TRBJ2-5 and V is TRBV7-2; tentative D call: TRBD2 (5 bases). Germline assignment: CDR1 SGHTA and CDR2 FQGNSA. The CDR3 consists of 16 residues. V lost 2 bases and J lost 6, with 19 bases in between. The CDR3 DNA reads TGTGCCAGCAGCTTAATGGGTCGGGGAGTTCATAAGACCCAGTACTTC. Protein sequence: CASSLMGRGVHKTQYF.

The CDR3 here is CASSLASGRSDTQYF. The CDR3 coding sequence is TGTGCCAGCAGCTTAGCTAGCGGGAGATCAGATACGCAGTATTTT. The V call is TRBV7-9, the J call TRBJ2-3, with 9 positions matching TRBD2. J gave up 4 bases and V 0 bases, and 2 bases lay outside the gene matches. CDR3 length equals 15 residues. CDR1 is SEHNR and CDR2 is FQNEAQ in the germline V gene (reference sequence).

CDR3 nucleotides: TGTGCCAGCAGCTTAGCGCGGCCCAGGGAACATTACGAGCAGTACTTC. Its protein is CASSLARPREHYEQYF. The rearrangement uses TRBV7-8 and TRBJ2-7; possible D gene TRBD1, 5 bases. The CDR3 is 16 amino acids. CDR1 SGHVS and CDR2 FQNEAQ come from the germline V gene. V lost 0 bases to trimming and J lost 4 bases, with 16 bases between them. Drawing the rest from reference TRBV7-8 and TRBJ2-7, the complete variable domain is GAGVSQSPRYKVAKRGQDVALRCDPISGHVSLFWYQQALGQGPEFLTYFQNEAQLDKSGLPSDRFFAERPEGSVSTLKIQRTQQEDSAVYLCASSLARPREHYEQYFGPGTRLTVT.

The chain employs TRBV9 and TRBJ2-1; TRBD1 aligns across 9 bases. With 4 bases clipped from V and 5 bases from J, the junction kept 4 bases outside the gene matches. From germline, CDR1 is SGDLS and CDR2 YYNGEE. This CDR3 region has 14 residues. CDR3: CASSRTGADNEQFF. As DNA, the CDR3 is TGTGCCAGCAGCCGGACAGGGGCAGACAATGAGCAGTTCTTC.

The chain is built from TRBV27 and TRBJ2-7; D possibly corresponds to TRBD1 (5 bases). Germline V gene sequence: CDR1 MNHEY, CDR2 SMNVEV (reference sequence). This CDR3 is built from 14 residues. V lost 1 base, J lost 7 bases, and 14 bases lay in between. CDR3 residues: CASSLYTGGREQYF. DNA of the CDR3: TGTGCCAGCAGTTTATACACAGGTGGAAGGGAGCAGTACTTC.

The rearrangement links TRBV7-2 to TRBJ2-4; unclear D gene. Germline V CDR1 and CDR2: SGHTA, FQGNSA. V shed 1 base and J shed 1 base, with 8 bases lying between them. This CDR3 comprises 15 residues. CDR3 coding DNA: TGTGCCAGCAGCTTAGAGCAATTGGCCAAAAACATTCAGTACTTC. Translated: CASSLEQLAKNIQYF.

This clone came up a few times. The CDR3 loop reads CASSERPRTNTEAFF. CDR3 DNA sequence: TGTGCCAGCAGTGAAAGGCCCCGGACGAACACTGAAGCTTTCTTT. The genes are TRBV6-1 and TRBJ1-1; D gene unclear. With 2 bases removed from V and 1 base from J, the gap between germline ends came to 11 bases. The CDR3 sequence is 15 residues long. Germline values: CDR1 MNHNS, CDR2 SASEGT.

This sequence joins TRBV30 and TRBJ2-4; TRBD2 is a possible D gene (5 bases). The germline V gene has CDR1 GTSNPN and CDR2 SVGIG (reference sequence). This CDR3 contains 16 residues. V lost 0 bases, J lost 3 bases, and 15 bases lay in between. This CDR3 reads CAWSVLEGWGKNIQYF. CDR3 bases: TGTGCCTGGAGTGTACTTGAGGGCTGGGGCAAAAACATTCAGTACTTC.

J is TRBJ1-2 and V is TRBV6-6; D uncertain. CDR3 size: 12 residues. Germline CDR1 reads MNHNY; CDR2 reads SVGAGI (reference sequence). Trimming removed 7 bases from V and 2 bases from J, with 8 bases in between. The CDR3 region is CASTRPNYGYTF. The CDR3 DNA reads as TGTGCCAGCACTCGACCAAACTATGGCTACACCTTC.

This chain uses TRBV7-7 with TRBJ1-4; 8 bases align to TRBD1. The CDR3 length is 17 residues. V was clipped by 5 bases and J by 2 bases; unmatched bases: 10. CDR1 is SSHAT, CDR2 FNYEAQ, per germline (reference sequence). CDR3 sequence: CASSPRTGRVTNEKLFF. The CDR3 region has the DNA TGTGCCAGCAGCCCTCGGACAGGGCGGGTGACTAATGAAAAACTGTTTTTT.